Following are 3 T cell receptor beta chains from one sample sequenced in a study of blood T cells in healthy people across ages. A J-beta primer mix and a sample-barcoded 5' primer were used in a second PCR of about 6 to 12 cycles. One entry per CDR3 protein results from TCRdb running MiXCR on the 5' RACE reads. The table records about 1,500,000 distinct CDR3 sequences, roughly 30% of them present only once. The sequenced sample was blood. These receptors were taken from a woman in her thirties in good health.

V usage is TRBV5-4 and J usage is TRBJ2-1; TRBD2 aligns across 9 bases. CDR1 SGHNT and CDR2 YYREEE come from the germline V gene (reference sequence). This CDR3 has 15 residues. The V segment lost 6 bases and the J segment 4 bases; nucleotides outside the gene matches: 8. Here the CDR3 reads CASKKGTSTYNEQFF. For the CDR3, the DNA is TGTGCCAGCAAAAAGGGGACTAGCACGTACAATGAGCAGTTCTTC.

This clonotype occurred a few times. The rearrangement uses TRBV2 and TRBJ2-5; D is undetermined. Germline V gene lookup returns CDR1 SNHLY and CDR2 FYNNEI. CDR3 length: 13 amino acids. The ends were cut back, 3 bases at V and 5 bases at J, with 10 bases in the middle. DNA for the CDR3: TGTGCCAGCAGTGAGGGATTGAGGGAGACCCAGTACTTC. Amino acids: CASSEGLRETQYF. Based on the CDR3 plus reference TRBV2 and TRBJ2-5, the full variable domain is EPEVTQTPSHQVTQMGQEVILRCVPISNHLYFYWYRQILGQKVEFLVSFYNNEISEKSEIFDDQFSVERPDGSNFTLKIRSTKLEDSAMYFCASSEGLRETQYFGPGTRLLVL.

This clonotype was observed a handful of times. The V call is TRBV20-1, the J call TRBJ2-5; D may be TRBD2 (6 bases). V dropped 0 bases and J dropped 2 bases, with 13 bases sitting between them. The germline V gene has CDR1 DFQATT and CDR2 SNEGSKA (reference sequence). The CDR3 length is 15 residues. CDR3 amino acids: CSARDSRDSQETQYF. CDR3 coding DNA: TGCAGTGCTAGAGACAGCCGGGACTCGCAAGAGACCCAGTACTTC.